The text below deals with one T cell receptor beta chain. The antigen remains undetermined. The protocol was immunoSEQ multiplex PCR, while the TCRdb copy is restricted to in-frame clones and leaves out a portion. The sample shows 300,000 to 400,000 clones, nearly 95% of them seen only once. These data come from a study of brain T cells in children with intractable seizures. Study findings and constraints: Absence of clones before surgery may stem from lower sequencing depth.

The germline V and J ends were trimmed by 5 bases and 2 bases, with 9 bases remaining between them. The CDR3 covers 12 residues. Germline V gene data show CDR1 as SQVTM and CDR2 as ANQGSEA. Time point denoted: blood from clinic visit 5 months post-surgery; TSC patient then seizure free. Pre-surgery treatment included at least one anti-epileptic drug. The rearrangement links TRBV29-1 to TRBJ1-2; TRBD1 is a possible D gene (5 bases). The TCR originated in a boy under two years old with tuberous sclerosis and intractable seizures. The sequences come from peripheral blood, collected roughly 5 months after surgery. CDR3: CSVRGGNYGYTF. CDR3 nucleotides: TGCAGCGTTCGGGGGGGGAACTATGGCTACACCTTC.